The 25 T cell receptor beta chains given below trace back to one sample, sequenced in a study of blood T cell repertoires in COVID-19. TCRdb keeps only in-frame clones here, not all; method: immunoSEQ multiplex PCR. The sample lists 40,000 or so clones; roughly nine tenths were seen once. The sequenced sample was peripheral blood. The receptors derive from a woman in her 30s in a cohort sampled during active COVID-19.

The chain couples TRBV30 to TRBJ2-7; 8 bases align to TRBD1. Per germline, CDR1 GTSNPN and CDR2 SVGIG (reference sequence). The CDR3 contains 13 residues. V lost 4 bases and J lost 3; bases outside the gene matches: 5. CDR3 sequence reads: CAWKSQGDYEQYF. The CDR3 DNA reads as TGTGCCTGGAAATCACAGGGGGACTACGAGCAGTACTTC. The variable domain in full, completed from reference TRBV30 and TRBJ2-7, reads SQTIHQWPATLVQPVGSPLSLECTVEGTSNPNLYWYRQAAGRGLQLLFYSVGIGQISSEVPQNLSASRPQDRQFILSSKKLLLSDSGFYLCAWKSQGDYEQYFGPGTRLTVT.

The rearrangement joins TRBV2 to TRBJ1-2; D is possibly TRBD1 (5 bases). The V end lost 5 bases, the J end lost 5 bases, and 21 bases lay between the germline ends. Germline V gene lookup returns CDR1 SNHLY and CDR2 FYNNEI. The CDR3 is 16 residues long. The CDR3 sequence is CASSSVSGQVRYGYTF. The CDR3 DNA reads TGTGCCAGCAGTAGTGTCTCAGGGCAAGTTAGGTATGGCTACACCTTC.

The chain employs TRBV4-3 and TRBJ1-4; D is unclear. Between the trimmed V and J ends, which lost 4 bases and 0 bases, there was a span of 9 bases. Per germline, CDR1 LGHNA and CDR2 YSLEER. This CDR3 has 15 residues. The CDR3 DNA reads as TGCGCCAGCAGCCGCGCGTTTGCAACTAATGAAAAACTGTTTTTT. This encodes CASSRAFATNEKLFF.

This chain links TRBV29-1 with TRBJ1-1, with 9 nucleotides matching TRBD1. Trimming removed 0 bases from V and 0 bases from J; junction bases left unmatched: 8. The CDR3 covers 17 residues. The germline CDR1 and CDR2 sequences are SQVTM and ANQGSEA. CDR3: CSVEERRQGGMNTEAFF. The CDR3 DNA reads TGCAGCGTTGAAGAACGGCGACAGGGGGGGATGAACACTGAAGCTTTCTTT. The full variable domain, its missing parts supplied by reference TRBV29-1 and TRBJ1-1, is SAVISQKPSRDICQRGTSLTIQCQVDSQVTMMFWYRQQPGQSLTLIATANQGSEATYESGFVIDKFPISRPNLTFSTLTVSNMSPEDSSIYLCSVEERRQGGMNTEAFFGQGTRLTVV.

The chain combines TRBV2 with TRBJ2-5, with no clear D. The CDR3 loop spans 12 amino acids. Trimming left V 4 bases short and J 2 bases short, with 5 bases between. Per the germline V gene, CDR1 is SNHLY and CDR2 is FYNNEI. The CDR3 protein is CASSGLQETQYF. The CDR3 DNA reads TGTGCCAGCAGTGGTCTACAAGAGACCCAGTACTTC.

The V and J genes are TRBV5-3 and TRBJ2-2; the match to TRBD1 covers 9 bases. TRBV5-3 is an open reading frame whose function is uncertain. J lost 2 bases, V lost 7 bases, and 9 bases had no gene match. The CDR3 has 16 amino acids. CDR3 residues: CARDIRQGDNTGELFF. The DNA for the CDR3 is TGTGCCAGAGATATCAGACAGGGGGATAACACCGGGGAGCTGTTTTTT.

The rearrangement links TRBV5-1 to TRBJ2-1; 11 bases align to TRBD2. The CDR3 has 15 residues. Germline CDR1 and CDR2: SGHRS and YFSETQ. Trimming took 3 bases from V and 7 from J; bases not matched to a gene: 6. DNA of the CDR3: TGCGCCAGCAGCTCTTACGGGACTAGCGGTAATGAGCAGTTCTTC. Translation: CASSSYGTSGNEQFF.

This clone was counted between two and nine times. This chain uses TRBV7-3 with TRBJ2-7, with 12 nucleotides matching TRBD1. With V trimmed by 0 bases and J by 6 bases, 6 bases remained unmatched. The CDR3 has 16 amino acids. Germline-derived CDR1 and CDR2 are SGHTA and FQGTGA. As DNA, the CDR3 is TGTGCCAGCAGCTTAACCGCCGGGACAGGGGGCAGCGAGCAGTACTTC. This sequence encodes CASSLTAGTGGSEQYF.

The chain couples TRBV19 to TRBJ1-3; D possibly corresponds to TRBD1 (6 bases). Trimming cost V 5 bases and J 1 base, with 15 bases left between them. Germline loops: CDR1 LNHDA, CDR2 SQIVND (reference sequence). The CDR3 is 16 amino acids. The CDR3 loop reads CASSHSTGRSGNTIYF. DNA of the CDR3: TGTGCCAGTAGTCACTCGACAGGTCGATCTGGAAACACCATATATTTT.

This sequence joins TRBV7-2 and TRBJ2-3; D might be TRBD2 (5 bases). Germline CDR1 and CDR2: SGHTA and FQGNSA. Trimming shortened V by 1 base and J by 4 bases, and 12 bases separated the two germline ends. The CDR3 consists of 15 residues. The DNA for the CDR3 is TGTGCCAGCAGCTTAGAGGGAGTCGGAGCAGATACGCAGTATTTT. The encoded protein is CASSLEGVGADTQYF.

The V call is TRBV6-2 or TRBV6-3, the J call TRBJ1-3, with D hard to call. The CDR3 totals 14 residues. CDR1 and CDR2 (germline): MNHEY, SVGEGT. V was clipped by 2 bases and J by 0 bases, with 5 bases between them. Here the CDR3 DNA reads TGTGCCAGCAGTTACGGGCACTCTGGAAACACCATATATTTT. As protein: CASSYGHSGNTIYF.

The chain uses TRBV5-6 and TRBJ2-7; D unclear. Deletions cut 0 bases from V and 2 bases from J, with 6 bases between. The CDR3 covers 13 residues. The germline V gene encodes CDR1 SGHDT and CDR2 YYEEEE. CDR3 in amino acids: CASSLDTPYEQYF. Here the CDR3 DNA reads TGTGCCAGCAGCTTGGACACCCCCTACGAGCAGTACTTC.

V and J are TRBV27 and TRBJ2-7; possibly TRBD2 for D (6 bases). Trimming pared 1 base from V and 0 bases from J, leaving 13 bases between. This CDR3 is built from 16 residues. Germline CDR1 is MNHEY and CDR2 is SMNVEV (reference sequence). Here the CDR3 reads CASSLWWASASYEQYF. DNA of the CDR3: TGTGCCAGCAGTTTATGGTGGGCTAGCGCCTCCTACGAGCAGTACTTC.

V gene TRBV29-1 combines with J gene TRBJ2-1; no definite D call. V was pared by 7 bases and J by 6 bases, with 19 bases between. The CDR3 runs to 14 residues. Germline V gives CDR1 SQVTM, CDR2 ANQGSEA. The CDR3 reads CSALDPTARNEQFF. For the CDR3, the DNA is TGCAGCGCCCTAGACCCCACTGCCCGCAATGAGCAGTTCTTC.

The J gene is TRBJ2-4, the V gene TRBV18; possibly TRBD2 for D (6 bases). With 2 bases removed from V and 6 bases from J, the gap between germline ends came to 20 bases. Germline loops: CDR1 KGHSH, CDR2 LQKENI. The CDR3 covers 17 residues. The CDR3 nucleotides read TGTGCCAGCTCACCAGCACCCGGGACTCGGAGTGGAAACATTCAGTACTTC. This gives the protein CASSPAPGTRSGNIQYF.

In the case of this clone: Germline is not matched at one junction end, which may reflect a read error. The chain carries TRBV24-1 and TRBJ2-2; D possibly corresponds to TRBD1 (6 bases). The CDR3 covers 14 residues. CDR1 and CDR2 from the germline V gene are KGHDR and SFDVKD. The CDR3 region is CATSDFRDTGKLFF. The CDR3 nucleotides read TGTGCCACCAGTGATTTCAGGGACACCGGGAAGCTGTTTTTT.

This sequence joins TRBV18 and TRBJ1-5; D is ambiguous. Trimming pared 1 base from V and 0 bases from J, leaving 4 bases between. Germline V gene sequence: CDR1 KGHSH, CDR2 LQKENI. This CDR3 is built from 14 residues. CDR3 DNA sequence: TGTGCCAGCTCACCACAGAGTAGCAATCAGCCCCAGCATTTT. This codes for CASSPQSSNQPQHF.

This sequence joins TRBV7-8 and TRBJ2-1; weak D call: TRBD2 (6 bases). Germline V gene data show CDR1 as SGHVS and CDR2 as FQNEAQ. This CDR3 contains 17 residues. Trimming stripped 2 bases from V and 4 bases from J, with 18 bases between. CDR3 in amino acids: CASSLLGRLAIYNEQFF. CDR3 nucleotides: TGTGCCAGCAGCTTATTAGGGAGGCTAGCTATTTACAATGAGCAGTTCTTC.

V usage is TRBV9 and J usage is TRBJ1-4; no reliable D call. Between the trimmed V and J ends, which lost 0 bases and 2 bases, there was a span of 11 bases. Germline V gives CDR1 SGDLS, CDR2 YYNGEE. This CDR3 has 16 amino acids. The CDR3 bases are TGTGCCAGCAGCGTAGATGCGGCGGGCACTAATGAAAAACTGTTTTTT. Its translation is CASSVDAAGTNEKLFF. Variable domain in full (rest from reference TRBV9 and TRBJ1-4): DSGVTQTPKHLITATGQRVTLRCSPRSGDLSVYWYQQSLDQGLQFLIQYYNGEERAKGNILERFSAQQFPDLHSELNLSSLELGDSALYFCASSVDAAGTNEKLFFGSGTQLSVL.

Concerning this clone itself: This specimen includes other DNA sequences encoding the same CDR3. CDR3 sequence reads: CASSIKAGGTGELFF. CDR3 DNA: TGTGCCAGTAGTATAAAAGCGGGAGGGACCGGGGAGCTGTTTTTT. The genes are TRBV19 and TRBJ2-2; 10 bases fit TRBD2. The CDR3 loop spans 15 amino acids. With V trimmed by 2 bases and J by 5 bases, 2 bases remained unmatched. Looked up from germline, CDR1 is LNHDA and CDR2 is SQIVND (reference sequence).

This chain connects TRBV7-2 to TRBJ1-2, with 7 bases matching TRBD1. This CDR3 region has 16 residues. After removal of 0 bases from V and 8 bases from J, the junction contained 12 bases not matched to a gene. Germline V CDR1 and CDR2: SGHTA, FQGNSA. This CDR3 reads CASSLASGQVLGGYTF. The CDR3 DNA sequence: TGTGCCAGCAGCTTAGCTTCTGGACAGGTCCTTGGAGGCTACACCTTC.

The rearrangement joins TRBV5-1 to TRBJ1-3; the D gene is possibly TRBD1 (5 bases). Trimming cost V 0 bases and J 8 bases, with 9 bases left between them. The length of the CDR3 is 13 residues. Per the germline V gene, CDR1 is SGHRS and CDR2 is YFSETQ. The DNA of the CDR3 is TGCGCCAGCAGCTTGGACCAGGGTCACACCATATATTTT. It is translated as CASSLDQGHTIYF.

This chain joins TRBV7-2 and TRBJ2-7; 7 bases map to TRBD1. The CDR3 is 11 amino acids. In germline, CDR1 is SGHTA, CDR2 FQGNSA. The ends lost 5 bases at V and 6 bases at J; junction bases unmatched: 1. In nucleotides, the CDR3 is TGTGCCAGCAGCCAGGGGGTCGAGCAGTACTTC. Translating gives CASSQGVEQYF.

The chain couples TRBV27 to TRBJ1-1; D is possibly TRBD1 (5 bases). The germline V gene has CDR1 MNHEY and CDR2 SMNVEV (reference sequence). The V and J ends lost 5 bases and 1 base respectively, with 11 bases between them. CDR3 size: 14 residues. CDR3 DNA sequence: TGTGCCAGCAGTCCCCGGACACCGAACACTGAAGCTTTCTTT. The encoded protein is CASSPRTPNTEAFF.

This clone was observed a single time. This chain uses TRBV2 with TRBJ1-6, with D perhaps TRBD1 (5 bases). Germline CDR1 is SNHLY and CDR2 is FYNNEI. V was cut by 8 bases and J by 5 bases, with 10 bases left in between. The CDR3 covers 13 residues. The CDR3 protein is CASGRGNNSPLHF. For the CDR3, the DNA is TGTGCCAGCGGTAGGGGTAATAATTCACCCCTCCACTTT.